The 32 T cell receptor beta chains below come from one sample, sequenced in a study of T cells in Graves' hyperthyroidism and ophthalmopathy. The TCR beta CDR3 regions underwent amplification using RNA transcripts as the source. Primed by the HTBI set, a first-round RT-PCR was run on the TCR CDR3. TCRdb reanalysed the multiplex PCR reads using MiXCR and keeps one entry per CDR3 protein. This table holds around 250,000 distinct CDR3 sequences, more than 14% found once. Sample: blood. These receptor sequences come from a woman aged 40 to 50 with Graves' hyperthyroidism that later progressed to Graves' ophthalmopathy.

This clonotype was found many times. The DNA for the CDR3 is TGTGCCAGCAGCTTAGGCCGTGGGAGTGTCAATGAGCAGTTCTTC. It specifies CASSLGRGSVNEQFF. The chain employs TRBV13 and TRBJ2-1; possible D gene TRBD2, 5 bases. CDR3 length: 15 amino acids. The V end lost 0 bases, the J end lost 6 bases, and 12 bases lay between the germline ends. CDR1 is PRHDT and CDR2 is FYEKMQ in the germline V gene (reference sequence).

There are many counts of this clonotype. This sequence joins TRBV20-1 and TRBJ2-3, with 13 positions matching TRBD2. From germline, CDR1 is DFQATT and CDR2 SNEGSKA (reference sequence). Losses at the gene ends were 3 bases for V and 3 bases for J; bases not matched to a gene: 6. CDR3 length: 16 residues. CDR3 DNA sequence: TGCAGTGCTAGGCCGGGACTAGCGGGACTAACAGATACGCAGTATTTT. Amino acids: CSARPGLAGLTDTQYF.

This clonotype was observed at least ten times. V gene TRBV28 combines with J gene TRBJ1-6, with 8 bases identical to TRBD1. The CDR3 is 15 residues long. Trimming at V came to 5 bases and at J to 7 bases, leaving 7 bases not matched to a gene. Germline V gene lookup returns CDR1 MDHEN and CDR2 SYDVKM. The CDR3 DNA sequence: TGTGCCAGCAGTCCTCAACAGGGGGACAATTCACCCCTCCACTTT. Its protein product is CASSPQQGDNSPLHF. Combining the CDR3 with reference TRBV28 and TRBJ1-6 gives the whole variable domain DVKVTQSSRYLVKRTGEKVFLECVQDMDHENMFWYRQDPGLGLRLIYFSYDVKMKEKGDIPEGYSVSREKKERFSLILESASTNQTSMYLCASSPQQGDNSPLHFGNGTRLTVT.

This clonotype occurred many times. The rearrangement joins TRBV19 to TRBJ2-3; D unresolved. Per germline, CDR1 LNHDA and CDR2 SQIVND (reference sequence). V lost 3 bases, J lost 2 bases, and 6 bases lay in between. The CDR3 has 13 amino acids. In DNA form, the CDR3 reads TGTGCCAGTAGTATTGGGGACACAGATACGCAGTATTTT. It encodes CASSIGDTDTQYF.

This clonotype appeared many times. DNA for the CDR3: TGTGCCAGCAGCCCGGTGGACAGTGGCGAGCAGTACTTC. The encoded protein is CASSPVDSGEQYF. The rearrangement joins TRBV9 to TRBJ2-7, with TRBD1 as a possible D gene (6 bases). The germline V gene has CDR1 SGDLS and CDR2 YYNGEE. CDR3 length: 13 residues. V was trimmed by 4 bases and J by 6 bases, leaving 14 bases between them.

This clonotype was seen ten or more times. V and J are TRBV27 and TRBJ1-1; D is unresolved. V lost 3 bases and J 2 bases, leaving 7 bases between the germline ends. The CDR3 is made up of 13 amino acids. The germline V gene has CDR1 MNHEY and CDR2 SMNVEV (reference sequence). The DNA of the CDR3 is TGTGCCAGCAGTTTGTGGGGAAACACTGAAGCTTTCTTT. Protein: CASSLWGNTEAFF.

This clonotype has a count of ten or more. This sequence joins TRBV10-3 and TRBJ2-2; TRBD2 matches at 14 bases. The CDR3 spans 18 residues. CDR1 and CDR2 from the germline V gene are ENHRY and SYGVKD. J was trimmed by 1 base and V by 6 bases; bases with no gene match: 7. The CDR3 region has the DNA TGTGCCATCAGCCGACTAGCGGGAGGGCCAGGGAACACCGGGGAGCTGTTTTTT. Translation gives CAISRLAGGPGNTGELFF.

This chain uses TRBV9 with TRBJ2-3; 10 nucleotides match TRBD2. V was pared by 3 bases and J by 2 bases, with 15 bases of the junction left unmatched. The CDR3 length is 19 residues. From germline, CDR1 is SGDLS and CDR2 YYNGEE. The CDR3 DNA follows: TGTGCCAGCAGCGAGGGACAGATCCGGACTAGCGGCTTCACAGATACGCAGTATTTT. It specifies CASSEGQIRTSGFTDTQYF. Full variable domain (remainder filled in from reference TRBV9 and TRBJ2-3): DSGVTQTPKHLITATGQRVTLRCSPRSGDLSVYWYQQSLDQGLQFLIQYYNGEERAKGNILERFSAQQFPDLHSELNLSSLELGDSALYFCASSEGQIRTSGFTDTQYFGPGTRLTVL.

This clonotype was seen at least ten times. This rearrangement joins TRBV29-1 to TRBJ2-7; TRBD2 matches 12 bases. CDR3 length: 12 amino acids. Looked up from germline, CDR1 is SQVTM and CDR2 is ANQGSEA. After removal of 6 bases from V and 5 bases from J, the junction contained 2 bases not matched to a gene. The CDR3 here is CSVGLAGHEQYF. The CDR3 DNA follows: TGCAGCGTGGGACTAGCGGGCCACGAGCAGTACTTC.

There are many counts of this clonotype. The CDR3 loop is CAISEGDSFSYTF. The CDR3 DNA is TGTGCCATCAGTGAAGGAGACAGTTTTAGCTACACCTTC. The V gene is TRBV10-3, the J gene TRBJ1-2; a weak D match, TRBD1 (5 bases). Germline V gives CDR1 ENHRY, CDR2 SYGVKD. Trimming cost V 3 bases and J 9 bases, with 14 bases left between them. The CDR3 covers 13 residues.

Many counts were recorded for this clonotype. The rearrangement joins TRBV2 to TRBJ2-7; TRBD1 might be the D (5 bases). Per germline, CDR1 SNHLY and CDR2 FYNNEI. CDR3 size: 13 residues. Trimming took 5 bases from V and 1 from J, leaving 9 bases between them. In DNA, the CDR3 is TGTGCCAGCAGTATAGGGGATTCCTACGAGCAGTACTTC. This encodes CASSIGDSYEQYF.

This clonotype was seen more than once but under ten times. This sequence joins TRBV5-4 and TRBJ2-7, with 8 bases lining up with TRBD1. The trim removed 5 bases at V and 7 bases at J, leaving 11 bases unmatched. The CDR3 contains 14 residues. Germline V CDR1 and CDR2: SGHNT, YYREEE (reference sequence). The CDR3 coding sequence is TGTGCCAGCAGACGGGCAGGGGGCCCTTTGGAGCAGTACTTC. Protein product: CASRRAGGPLEQYF.

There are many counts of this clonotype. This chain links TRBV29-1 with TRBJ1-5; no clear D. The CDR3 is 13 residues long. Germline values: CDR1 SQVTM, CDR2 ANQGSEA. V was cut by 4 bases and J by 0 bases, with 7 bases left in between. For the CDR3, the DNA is TGCAGCGTTGCGCGGGATAGCAATCAGCCCCAGCATTTT. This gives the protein CSVARDSNQPQHF.

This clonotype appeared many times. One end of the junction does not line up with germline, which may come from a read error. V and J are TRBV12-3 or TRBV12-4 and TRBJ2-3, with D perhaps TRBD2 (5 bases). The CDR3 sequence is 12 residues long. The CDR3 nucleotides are TGCGCCAGCAGCTTGGAGGCAGATACGCAGTATTTT. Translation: CASSLEADTQYF.

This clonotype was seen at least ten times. The CDR3 DNA is TGTGCCAGCAGTGGGCAGGGTGGAAACACCATATATTTT. Translating it yields CASSGQGGNTIYF. This chain uses TRBV25-1 with TRBJ1-3; tentatively, D is TRBD1 (5 bases). V gave up 4 bases and J gave up 3 bases, with 7 bases separating them. Germline-derived CDR1 and CDR2 are MGHDK and SYGVNS. The CDR3 runs 13 residues. The full variable domain, completed using reference TRBV25-1 and TRBJ1-3, is EADIYQTPRYLVIGTGKKITLECSQTMGHDKMYWYQQDPGMELHLIHYSYGVNSTEKGDLSSESTVSRIRTEHFPLTLESARPSHTSQYLCASSGQGGNTIYFGEGSWLTVV.

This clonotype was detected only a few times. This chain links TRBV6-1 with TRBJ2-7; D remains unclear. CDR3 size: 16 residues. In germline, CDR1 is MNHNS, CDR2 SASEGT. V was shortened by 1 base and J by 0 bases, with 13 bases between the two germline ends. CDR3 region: CASSEVGGVSSYEQYF. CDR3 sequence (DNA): TGTGCCAGCAGTGAAGTGGGTGGGGTGAGCTCCTACGAGCAGTACTTC.

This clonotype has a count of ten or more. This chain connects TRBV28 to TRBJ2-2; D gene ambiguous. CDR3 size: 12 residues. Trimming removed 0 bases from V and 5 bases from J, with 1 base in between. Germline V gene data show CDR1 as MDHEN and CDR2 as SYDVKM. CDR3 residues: CASSLWTGELFF. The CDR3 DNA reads TGTGCCAGCAGTTTATGGACCGGGGAGCTGTTTTTT.

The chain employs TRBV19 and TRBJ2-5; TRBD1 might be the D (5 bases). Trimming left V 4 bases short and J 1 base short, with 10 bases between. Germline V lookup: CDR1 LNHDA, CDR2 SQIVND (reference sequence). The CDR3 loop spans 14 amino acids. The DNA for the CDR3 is TGTGCCAGTAGTACCGGTGGGGCCCAAGAGACCCAGTACTTC. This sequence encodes CASSTGGAQETQYF.

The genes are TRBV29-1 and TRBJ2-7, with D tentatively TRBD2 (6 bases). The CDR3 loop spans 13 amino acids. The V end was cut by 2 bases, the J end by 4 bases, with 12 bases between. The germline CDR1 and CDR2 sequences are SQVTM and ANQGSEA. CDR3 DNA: TGCAGCGTTGAATCGGGAGAAGGGTACGAGCAGTACTTC. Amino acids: CSVESGEGYEQYF.

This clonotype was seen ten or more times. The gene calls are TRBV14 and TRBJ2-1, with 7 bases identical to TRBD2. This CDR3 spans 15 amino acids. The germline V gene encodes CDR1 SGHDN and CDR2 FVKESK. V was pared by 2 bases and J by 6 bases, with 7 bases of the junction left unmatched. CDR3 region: CASSQRREALNEQFF. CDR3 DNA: TGTGCCAGCAGCCAACGTCGGGAGGCTCTCAATGAGCAGTTCTTC.

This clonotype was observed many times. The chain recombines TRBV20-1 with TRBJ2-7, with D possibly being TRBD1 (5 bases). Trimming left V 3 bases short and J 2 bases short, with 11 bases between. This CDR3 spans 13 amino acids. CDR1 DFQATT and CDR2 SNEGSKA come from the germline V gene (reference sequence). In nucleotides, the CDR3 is TGCAGTGCTAGTCACAGGCGAGCCTACGAGCAGTACTTC. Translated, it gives CSASHRRAYEQYF.

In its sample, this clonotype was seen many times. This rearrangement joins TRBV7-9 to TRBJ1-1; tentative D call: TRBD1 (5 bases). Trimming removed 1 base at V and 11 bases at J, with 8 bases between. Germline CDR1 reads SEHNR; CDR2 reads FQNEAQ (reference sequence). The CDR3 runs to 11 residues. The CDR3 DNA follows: TGTGCCAGCAGCTTAGTCAGGGAGGCTTTCTTT. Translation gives CASSLVREAFF.

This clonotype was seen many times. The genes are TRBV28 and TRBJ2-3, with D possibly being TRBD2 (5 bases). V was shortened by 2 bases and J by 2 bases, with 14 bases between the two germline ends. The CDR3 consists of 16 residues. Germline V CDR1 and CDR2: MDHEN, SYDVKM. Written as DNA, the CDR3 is TGTGCCAGCAGTTTAGTTGGAAGAGGGTACACAGATACGCAGTATTTT. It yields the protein CASSLVGRGYTDTQYF.

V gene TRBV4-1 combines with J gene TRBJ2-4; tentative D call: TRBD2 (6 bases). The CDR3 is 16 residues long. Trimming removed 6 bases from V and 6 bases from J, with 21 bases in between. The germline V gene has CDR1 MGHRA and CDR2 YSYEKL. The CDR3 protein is CASSPFAGLARNIQYF. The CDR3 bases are TGCGCCAGCAGTCCCTTTGCGGGGCTAGCTAGAAACATTCAGTACTTC.

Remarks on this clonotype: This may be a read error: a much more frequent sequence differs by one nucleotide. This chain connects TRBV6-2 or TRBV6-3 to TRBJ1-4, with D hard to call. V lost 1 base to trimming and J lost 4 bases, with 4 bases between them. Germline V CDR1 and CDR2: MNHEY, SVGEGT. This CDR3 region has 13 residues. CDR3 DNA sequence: TGTGCCAGCAGTTACTTCCGTAATGAAAAACTGTTTTTT. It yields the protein CASSYFRNEKLFF.

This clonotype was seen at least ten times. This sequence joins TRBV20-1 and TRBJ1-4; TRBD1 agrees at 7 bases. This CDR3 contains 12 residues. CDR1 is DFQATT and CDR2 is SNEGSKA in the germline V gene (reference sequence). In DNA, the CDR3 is TGCAGCGGGACAGCCACTAATGAAAAACTGTTTTTT. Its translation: CSGTATNEKLFF.

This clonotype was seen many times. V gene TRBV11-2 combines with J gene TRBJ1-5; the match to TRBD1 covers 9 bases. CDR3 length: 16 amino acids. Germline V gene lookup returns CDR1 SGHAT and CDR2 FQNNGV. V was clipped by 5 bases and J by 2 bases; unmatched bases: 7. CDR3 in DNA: TGTGCCAGCAGCAAGAACAGGGGGCAGGGCAATCAGCCCCAGCATTTT. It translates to CASSKNRGQGNQPQHF. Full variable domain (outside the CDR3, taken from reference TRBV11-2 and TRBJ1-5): EAGVAQSPRYKIIEKRQSVAFWCNPISGHATLYWYQQILGQGPKLLIQFQNNGVVDDSQLPKDRFSAERLKGVDSTLKIQPAKLEDSAVYLCASSKNRGQGNQPQHFGDGTRLSIL.

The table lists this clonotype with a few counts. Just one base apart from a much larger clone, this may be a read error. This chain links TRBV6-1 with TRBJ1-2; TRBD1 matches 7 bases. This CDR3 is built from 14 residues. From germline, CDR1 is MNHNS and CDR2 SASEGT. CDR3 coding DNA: TGTGCCAGCAGTCAGCAGGGGGTCAACTATGGCTACGCCTTC. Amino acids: CASSQQGVNYGYAF.

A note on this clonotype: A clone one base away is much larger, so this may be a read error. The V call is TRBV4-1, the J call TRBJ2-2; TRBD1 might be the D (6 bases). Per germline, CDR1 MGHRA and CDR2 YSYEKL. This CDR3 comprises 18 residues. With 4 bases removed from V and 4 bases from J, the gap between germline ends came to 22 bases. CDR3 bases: TGCGCCAGCAGCCTAACGGGACACGGGACATTGTCCACCGGGGAGCTGTTTTTT. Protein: CASSLTGHGTLSTGELFF.

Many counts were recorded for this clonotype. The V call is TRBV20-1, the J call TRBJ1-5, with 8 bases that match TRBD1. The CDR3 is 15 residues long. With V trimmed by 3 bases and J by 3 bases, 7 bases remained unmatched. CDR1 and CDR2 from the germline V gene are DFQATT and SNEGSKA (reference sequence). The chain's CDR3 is CSASHPTGDNQPQHF. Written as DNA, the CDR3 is TGCAGTGCTAGCCATCCGACAGGGGACAATCAGCCCCAGCATTTT.

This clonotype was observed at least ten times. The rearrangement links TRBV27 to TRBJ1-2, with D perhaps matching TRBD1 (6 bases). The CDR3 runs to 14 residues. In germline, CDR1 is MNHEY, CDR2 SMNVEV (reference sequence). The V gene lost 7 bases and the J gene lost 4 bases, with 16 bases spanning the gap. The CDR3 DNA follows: TGTGCCAGCAATGCGTCGGGACACATCTATGGCTACACCTTC. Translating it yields CASNASGHIYGYTF.

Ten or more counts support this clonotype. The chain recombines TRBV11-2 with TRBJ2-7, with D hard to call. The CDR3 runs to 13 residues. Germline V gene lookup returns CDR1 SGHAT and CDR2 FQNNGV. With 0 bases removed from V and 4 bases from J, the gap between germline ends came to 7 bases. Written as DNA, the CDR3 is TGTGCCAGCAGCTTAGACTATCGGTACGAGCAGTACTTC. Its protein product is CASSLDYRYEQYF.